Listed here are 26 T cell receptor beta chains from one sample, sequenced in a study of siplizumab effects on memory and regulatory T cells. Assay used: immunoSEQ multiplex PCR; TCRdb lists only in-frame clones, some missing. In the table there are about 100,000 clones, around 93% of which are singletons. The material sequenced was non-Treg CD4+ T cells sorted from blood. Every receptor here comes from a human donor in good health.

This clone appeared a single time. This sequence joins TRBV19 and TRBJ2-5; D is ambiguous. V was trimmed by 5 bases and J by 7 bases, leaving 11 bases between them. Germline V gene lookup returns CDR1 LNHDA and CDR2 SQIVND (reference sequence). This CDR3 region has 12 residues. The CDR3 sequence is CASSRDRGTQYF. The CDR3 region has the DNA TGTGCCAGTAGTCGAGACCGTGGGACCCAGTACTTC. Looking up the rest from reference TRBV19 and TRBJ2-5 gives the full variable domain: DGGITQSPKYLFRKEGQNVTLSCEQNLNHDAMYWYRQDPGQGLRLIYYSQIVNDFQKGDIAEGYSVSREKKESFPLTVTSAQKNPTAFYLCASSRDRGTQYFGPGTRLLVL.

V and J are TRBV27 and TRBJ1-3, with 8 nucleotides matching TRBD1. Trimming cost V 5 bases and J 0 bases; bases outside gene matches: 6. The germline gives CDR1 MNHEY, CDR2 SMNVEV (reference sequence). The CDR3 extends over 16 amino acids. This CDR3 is CASSPYTGGSGNTIYF. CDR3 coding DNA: TGTGCCAGCAGTCCGTATACAGGGGGCTCTGGAAACACCATATATTTT.

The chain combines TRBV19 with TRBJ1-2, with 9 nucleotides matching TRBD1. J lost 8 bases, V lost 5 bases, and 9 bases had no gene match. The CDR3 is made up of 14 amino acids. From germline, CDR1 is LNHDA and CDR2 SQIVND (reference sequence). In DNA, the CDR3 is TGTGCCAGTAGTTTTCTCGGACAGGGGACGGGCTACACCTTC. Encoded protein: CASSFLGQGTGYTF.

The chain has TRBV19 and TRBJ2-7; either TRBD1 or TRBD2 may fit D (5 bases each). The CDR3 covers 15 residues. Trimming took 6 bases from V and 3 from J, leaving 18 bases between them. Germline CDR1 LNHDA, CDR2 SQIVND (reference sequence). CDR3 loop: CASSLYRDPDYEQYF. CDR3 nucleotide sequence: TGTGCCAGTAGCCTCTACCGGGACCCTGACTACGAGCAGTACTTC.

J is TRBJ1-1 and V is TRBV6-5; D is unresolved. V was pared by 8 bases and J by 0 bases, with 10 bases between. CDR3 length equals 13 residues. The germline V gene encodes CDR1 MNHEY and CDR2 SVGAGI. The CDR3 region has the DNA TGTGCCAGCCGTCGGACTATGAACACTGAAGCTTTCTTT. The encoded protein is CASRRTMNTEAFF.

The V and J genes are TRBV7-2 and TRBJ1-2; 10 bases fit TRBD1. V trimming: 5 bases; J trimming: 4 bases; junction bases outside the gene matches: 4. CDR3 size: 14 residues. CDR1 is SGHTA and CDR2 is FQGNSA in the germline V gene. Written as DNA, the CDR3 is TGTGCCAGCAGCCGTGGGGACAGGGGCTATGGCTACACCTTC. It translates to CASSRGDRGYGYTF. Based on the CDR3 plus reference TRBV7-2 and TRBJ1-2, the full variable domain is GAGVSQSPSNKVTEKGKDVELRCDPISGHTALYWYRQSLGQGLEFLIYFQGNSAPDKSGLPSDRFSAERTGGSVSTLTIQRTQQEDSAVYLCASSRGDRGYGYTFGSGTRLTVV.

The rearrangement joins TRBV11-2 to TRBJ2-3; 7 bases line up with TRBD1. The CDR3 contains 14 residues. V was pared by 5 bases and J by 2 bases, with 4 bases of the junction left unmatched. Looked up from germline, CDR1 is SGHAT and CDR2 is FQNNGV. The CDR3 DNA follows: TGTGCCAGCAGCCCGGACAGGTCCACAGATACGCAGTATTTT. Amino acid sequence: CASSPDRSTDTQYF.

Here the CDR3 reads CASSLGPYGYTF. The CDR3 bases are TGTGCCAGCAGTTTGGGACCCTATGGCTACACCTTC. This chain uses TRBV6-1 with TRBJ1-2; the D gene is possibly TRBD1 (5 bases). Germline V gene data show CDR1 as MNHNS and CDR2 as SASEGT. V shed 5 bases and J shed 4 bases, with 8 bases lying between them. The CDR3 is 12 residues long.

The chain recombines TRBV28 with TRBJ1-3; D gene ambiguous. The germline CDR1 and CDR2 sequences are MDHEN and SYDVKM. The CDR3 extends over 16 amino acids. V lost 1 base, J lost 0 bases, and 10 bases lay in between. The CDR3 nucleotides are TGTGCCAGCAGTTTATCAGCCGTTCCCTCTGGAAACACCATATATTTT. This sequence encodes CASSLSAVPSGNTIYF.

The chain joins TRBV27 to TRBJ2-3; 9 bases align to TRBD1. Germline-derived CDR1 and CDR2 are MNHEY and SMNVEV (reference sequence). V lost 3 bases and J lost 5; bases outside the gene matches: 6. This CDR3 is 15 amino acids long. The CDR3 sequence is CASSLGTGRRDTQYF. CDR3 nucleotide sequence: TGTGCCAGCAGTTTGGGGACAGGGAGAAGAGATACGCAGTATTTT.

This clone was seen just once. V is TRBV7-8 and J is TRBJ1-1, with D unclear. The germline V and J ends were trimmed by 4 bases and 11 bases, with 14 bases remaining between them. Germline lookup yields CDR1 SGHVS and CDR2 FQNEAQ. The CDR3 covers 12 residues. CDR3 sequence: CASSSPRMGAFF. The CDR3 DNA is TGTGCCAGCAGCTCCCCTCGGATGGGGGCTTTCTTT. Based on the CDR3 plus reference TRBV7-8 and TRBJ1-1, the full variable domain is GAGVSQSPRYKVAKRGQDVALRCDPISGHVSLFWYQQALGQGPEFLTYFQNEAQLDKSGLPSDRFFAERPEGSVSTLKIQRTQQEDSAVYLCASSSPRMGAFFGQGTRLTVV.

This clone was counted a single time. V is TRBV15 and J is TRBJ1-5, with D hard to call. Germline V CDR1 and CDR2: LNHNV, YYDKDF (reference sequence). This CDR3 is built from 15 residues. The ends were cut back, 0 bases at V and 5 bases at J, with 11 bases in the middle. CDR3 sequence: CATSRDGQKDQPQHF. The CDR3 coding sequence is TGTGCCACCAGCAGAGATGGGCAGAAAGATCAGCCCCAGCATTTT.

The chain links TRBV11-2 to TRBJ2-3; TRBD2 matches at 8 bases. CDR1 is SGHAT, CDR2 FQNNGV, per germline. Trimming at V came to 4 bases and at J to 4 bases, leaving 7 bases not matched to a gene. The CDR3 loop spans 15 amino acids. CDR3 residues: CASSSQREWADTQYF. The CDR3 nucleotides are TGTGCCAGCAGCTCCCAGCGGGAGTGGGCAGATACGCAGTATTTT.

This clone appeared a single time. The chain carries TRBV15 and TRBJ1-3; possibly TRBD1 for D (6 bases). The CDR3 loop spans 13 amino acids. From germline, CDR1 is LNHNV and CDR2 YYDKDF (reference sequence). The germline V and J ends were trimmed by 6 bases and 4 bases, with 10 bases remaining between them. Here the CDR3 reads CATRVGGGNTIYF. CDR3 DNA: TGTGCCACCAGGGTAGGGGGGGGAAACACCATATATTTT.

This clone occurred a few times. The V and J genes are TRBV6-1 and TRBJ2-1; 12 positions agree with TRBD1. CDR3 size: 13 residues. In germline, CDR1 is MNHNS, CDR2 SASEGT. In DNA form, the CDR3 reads TGTCCTCATCGGGACAGGGGGCCCGATGAGCAGTTCTTC. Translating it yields CPHRDRGPDEQFF.

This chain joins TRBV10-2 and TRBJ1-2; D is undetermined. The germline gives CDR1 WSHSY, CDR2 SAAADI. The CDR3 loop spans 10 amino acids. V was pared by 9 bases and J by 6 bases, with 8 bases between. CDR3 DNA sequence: TGCGCCAGGCCTAATGATGGCTACACCTTC. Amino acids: CARPNDGYTF.

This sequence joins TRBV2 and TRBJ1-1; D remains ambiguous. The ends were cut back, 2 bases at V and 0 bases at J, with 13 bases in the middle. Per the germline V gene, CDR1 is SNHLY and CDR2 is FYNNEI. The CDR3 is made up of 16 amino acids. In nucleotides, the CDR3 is TGTGCCAGCAGTGAAAGGAGTGGCAGACTGAACACTGAAGCTTTCTTT. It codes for CASSERSGRLNTEAFF.

The chain's CDR3 is CASSRTSPTAEAFF. The CDR3 coding sequence is TGTGCCAGCAGCCGGACTAGTCCGACGGCTGAAGCTTTCTTT. The chain couples TRBV7-8 to TRBJ1-1; D gene ambiguous. This CDR3 spans 14 amino acids. The germline CDR1 and CDR2 sequences are SGHVS and FQNEAQ. Deletions cut 5 bases from V and 6 bases from J, with 16 bases between.

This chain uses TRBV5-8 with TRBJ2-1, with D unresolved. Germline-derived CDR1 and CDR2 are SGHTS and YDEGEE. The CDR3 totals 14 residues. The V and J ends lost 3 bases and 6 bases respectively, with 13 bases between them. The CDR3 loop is CASSSGRARNEQFF. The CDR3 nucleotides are TGTGCCAGCAGCTCGGGCCGGGCCCGCAATGAGCAGTTCTTC.

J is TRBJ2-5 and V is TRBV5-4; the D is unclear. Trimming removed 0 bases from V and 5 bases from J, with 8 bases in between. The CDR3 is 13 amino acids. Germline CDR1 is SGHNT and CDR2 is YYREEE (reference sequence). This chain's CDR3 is CASSLGPAETQYF. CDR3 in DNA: TGTGCCAGCAGCTTGGGCCCCGCGGAGACCCAGTACTTC.

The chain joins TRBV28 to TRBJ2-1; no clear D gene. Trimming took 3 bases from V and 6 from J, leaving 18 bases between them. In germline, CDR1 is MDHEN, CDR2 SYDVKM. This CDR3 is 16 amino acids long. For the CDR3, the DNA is TGTGCCAGCAGTTTTCCGACAAATAATCGAGGCAATGAGCAGTTCTTC. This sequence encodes CASSFPTNNRGNEQFF.

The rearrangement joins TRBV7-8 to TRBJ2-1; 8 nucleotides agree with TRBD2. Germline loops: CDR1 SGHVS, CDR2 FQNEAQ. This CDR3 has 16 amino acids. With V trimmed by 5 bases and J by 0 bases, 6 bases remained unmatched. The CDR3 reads CASSPGTRSSYNEQFF. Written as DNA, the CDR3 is TGTGCCAGCAGCCCGGGGACTAGGAGCTCCTACAATGAGCAGTTCTTC.

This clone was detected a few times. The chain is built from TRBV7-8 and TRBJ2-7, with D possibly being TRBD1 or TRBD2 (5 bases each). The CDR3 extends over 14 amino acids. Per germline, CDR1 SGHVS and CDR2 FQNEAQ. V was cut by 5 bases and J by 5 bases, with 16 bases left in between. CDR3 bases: TGTGCCAGCAGCCGGGGCCAGAGGGCCCACGAGCAGTACTTC. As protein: CASSRGQRAHEQYF.

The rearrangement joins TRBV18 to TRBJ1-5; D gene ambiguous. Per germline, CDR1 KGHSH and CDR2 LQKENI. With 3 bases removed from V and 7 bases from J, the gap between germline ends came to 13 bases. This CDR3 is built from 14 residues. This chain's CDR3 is CASSPVAGEQPQHF. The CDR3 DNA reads TGTGCCAGCTCACCCGTGGCAGGCGAGCAGCCCCAGCATTTT.

The CDR3: CASSLGRIGGNTIYF. The CDR3 DNA is TGTGCCAGCAGCTTAGGACGTATAGGCGGAAACACCATATATTTT. The V and J genes are TRBV7-2 and TRBJ1-3, with D uncertain. Between the trimmed V and J ends, which lost 1 base and 4 bases, there was a span of 11 bases. The germline V gene encodes CDR1 SGHTA and CDR2 FQGNSA. The length of the CDR3 is 15 residues. The whole variable domain, filled in from reference TRBV7-2 and TRBJ1-3, reads GAGVSQSPSNKVTEKGKDVELRCDPISGHTALYWYRQSLGQGLEFLIYFQGNSAPDKSGLPSDRFSAERTGGSVSTLTIQRTQQEDSAVYLCASSLGRIGGNTIYFGEGSWLTVV.

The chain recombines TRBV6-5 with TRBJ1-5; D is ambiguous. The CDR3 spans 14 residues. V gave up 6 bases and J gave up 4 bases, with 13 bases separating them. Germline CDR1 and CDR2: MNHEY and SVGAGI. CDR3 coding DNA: TGTGCCAGCAGGGGTTTGATGTGGAATCAGCCCCAGCATTTT. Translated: CASRGLMWNQPQHF.